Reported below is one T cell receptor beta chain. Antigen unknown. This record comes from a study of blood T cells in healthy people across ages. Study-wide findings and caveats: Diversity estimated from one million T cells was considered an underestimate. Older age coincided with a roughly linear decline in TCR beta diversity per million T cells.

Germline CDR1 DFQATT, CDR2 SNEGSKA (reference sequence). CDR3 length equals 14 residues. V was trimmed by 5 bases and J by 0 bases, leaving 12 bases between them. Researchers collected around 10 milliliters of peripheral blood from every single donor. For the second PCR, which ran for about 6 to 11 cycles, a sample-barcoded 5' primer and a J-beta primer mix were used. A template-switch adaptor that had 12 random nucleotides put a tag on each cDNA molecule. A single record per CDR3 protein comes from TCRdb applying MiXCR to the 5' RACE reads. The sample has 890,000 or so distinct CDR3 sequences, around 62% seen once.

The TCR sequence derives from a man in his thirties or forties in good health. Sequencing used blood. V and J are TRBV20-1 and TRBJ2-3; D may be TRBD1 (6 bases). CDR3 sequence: CSAPYRASTDTQYF. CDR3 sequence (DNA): TGCAGTGCTCCCTACAGGGCTAGCACAGATACGCAGTATTTT.